This TCR beta chain was documented in a study of cytomegalovirus exposure and HLA in healthy donors. Study as a whole: The approximately 110 validation repertoires, a later analysis reported, used the same platform as the 666 first-cohort repertoires. Study results and limitations: Through in vitro validation, a few CMV-associated chains were shown to be specific for CMV antigens. Subsequent analysis revealed that first-cohort TCR clusters tended to co-occur in the 90 to 150 validation repertoires. Cytomegalovirus-associated status was assigned to 150 or so TCR beta chains.

Generated by immunoSEQ multiplex PCR, the TCRdb table keeps only in-frame clones and is missing some. The sample has 150,000 or so clones, about 82% seen once. As regards this clone: Antigen unknown.

Germline V lookup: CDR1 MDHEN, CDR2 SYDVKM. This CDR3 spans 16 amino acids. J gave up 2 bases and V 5 bases, and 8 bases lay outside the gene matches. V usage is TRBV28 and J usage is TRBJ2-7; 11 bases agree with TRBD2. The sequence was obtained from a human donor in good health. Sequencing was done on a sample of PBMCs. CDR3 sequence: CASSARLAGFAYEQYF. In nucleotides, the CDR3 is TGTGCCAGCAGTGCCCGACTAGCGGGATTTGCCTACGAGCAGTACTTC.